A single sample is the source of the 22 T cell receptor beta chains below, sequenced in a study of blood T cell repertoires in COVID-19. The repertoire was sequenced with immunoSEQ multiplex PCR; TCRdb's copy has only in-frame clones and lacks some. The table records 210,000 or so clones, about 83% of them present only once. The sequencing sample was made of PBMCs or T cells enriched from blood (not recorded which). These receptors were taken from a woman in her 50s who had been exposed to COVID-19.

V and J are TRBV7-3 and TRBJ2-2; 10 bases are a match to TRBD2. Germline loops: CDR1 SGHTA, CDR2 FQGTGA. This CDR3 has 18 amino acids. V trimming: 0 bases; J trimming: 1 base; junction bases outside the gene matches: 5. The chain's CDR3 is CASSLTSGGLGNTGELFF. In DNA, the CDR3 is TGTGCCAGCAGCTTAACTAGCGGGGGGCTTGGGAACACCGGGGAGCTGTTTTTT. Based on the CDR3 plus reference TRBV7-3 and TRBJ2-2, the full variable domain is GAGVSQTPSNKVTEKGKYVELRCDPISGHTALYWYRQSLGQGPEFLIYFQGTGAADDSGLPNDRFFAVRPEGSVSTLKIQRTERGDSAVYLCASSLTSGGLGNTGELFFGEGSRLTVL.

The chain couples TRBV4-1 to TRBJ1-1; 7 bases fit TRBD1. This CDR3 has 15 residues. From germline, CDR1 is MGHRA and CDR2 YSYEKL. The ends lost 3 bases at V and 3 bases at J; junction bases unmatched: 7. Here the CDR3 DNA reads TGCGCCAGCAGCCAGGCGGACAGGCCCTACACTGAAGCTTTCTTT. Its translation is CASSQADRPYTEAFF.

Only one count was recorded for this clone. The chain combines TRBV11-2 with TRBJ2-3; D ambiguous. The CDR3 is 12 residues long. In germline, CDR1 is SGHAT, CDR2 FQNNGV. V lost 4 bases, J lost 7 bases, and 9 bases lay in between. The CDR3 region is CASSSLRYTQYF. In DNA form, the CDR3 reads TGTGCCAGCAGCTCGCTACGCTATACGCAGTATTTT.

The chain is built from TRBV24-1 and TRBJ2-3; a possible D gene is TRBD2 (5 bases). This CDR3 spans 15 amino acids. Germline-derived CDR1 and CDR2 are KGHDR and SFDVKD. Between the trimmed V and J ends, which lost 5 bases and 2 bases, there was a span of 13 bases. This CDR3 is CATSALSDYTDTQYF. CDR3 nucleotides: TGTGCCACCAGTGCTCTAAGTGACTACACAGATACGCAGTATTTT.

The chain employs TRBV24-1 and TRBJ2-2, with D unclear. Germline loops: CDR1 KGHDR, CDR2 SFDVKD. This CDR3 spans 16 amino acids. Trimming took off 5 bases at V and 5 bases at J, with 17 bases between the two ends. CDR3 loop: CATSGRQSHRTGELFF. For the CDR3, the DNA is TGTGCCACCAGTGGGCGACAATCCCATAGGACCGGGGAGCTGTTTTTT.

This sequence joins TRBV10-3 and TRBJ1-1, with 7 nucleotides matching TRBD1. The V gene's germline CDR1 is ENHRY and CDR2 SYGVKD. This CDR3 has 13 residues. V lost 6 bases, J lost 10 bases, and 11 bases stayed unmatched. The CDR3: CAISPGTANLAFF. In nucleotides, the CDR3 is TGTGCCATCAGCCCCGGGACAGCCAACTTAGCTTTCTTT.

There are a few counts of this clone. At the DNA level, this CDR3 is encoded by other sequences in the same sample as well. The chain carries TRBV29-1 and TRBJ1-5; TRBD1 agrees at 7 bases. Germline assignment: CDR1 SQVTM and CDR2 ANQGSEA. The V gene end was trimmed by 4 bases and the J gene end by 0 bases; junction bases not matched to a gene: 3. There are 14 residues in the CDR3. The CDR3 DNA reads TGCAGCGTTGGGGACAGCCATAGCAATCAGCCCCAGCATTTT. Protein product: CSVGDSHSNQPQHF.

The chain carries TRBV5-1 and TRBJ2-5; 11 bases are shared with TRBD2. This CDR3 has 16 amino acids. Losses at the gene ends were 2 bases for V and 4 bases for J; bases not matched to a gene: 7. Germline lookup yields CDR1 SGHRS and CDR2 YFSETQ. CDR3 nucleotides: TGCGCCAGCAGCTTATTAGCGGGGGGGCCAAGAGAGACCCAGTACTTC. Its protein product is CASSLLAGGPRETQYF.

In DNA, the CDR3 is TGTGCCAGCCATCGAGCTTATGAAGCTTTCTTT. It codes for CASHRAYEAFF. The chain has TRBV6-5 and TRBJ1-1; no reliable D call. Germline loops: CDR1 MNHEY, CDR2 SVGAGI. The CDR3 sequence is 11 residues long. Trimming pared 8 bases from V and 7 bases from J, leaving 11 bases between.

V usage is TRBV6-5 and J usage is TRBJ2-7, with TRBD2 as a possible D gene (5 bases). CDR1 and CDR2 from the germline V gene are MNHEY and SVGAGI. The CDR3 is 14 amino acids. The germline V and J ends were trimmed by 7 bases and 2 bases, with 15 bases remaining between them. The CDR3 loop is CASNPRRGPYEQYF. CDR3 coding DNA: TGTGCCAGCAACCCCCGGCGAGGGCCCTACGAGCAGTACTTC.

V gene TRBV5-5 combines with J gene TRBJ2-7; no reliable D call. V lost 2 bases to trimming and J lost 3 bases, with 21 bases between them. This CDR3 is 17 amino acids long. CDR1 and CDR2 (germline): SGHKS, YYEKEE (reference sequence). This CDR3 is CASSLTPVREADYEQYF. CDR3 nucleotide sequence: TGTGCCAGCAGCTTAACCCCCGTCAGAGAGGCCGACTACGAGCAGTACTTC.

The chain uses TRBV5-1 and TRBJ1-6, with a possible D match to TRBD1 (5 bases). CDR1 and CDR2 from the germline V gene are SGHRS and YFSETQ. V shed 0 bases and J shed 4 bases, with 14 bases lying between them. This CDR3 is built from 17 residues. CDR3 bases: TGCGCCAGCAGCTTGGAATTCCCCGGGGGTTATAATTCACCCCTCCACTTT. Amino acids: CASSLEFPGGYNSPLHF.

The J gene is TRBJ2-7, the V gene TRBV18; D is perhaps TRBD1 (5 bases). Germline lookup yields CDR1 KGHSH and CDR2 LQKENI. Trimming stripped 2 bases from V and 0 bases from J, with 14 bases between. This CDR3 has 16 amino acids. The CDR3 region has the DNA TGTGCCAGCTCACCAGAAGGGGCCTACAACTCCTACGAGCAGTACTTC. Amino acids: CASSPEGAYNSYEQYF.

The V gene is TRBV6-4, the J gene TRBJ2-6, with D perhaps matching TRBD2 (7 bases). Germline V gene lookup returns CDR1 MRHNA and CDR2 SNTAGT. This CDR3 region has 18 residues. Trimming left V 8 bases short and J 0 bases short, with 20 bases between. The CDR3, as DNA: TGTGCCAGCCGCCGTGAGGTGGGGGGGCTCTCTGGGGCCAACGTCCTGACTTTC. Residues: CASRREVGGLSGANVLTF.

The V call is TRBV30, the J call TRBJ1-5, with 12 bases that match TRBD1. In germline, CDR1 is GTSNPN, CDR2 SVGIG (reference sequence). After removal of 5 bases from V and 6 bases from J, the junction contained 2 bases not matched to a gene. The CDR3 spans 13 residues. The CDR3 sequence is CAWGTGGGQPQHF. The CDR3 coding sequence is TGTGCCTGGGGGACAGGGGGCGGTCAGCCCCAGCATTTT.

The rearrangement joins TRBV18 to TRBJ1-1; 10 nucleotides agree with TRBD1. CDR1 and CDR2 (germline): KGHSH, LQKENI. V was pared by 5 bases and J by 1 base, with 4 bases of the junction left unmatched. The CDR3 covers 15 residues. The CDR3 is CASSLGTGANTEAFF. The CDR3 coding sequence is TGTGCCAGCTCATTAGGGACAGGGGCGAACACTGAAGCTTTCTTT.

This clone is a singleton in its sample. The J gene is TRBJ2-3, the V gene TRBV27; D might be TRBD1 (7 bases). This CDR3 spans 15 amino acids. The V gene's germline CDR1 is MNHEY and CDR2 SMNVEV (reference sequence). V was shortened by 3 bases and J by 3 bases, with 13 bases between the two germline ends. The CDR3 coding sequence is TGTGCCAGCAGTTTTCAGGGGGGCGCGACAGATACGCAGTATTTT. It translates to CASSFQGGATDTQYF.

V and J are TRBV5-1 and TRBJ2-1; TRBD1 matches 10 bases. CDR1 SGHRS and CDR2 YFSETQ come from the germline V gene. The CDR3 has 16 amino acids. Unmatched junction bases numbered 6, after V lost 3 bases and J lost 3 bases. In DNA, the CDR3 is TGCGCCAGCAGCTCCCCCCGGACAGGGGGCTACAATGAGCAGTTCTTC. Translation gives CASSSPRTGGYNEQFF.

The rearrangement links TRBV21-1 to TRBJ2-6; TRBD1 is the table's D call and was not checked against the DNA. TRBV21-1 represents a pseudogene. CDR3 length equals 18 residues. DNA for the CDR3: TGTGCCAGCAGCCCACCGAGACAGGGCCTCTCTGGGGCCAACGTCCTGACTTTC. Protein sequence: CASSPPRQGLSGANVLTF.

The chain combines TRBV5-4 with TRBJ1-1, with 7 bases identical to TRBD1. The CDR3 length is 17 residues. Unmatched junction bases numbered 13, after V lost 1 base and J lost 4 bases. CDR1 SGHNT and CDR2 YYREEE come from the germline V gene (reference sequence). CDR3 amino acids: CASSLRQGRGRRTEAFF. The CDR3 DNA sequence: TGTGCCAGCAGCTTGAGACAGGGAAGGGGGAGGCGCACTGAAGCTTTCTTT.

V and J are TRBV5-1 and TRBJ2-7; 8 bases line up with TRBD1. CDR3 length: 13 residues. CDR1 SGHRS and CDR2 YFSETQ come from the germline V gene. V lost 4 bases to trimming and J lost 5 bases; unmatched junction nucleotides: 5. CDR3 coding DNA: TGCGCCAGCAGCATAGGACAGGGTAACGAGCAGTACTTC. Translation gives CASSIGQGNEQYF.

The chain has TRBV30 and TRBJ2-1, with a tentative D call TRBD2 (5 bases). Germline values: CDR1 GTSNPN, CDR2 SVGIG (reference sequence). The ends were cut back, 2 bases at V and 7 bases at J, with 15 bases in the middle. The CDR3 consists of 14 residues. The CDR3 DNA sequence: TGTGCCTGGAGTCGGGGAGTTGGTTTGAATGAGCAGTTCTTC. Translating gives CAWSRGVGLNEQFF.